Presented here are 28 T cell receptor beta chains from one specimen sequenced in a study of monozygotic twins with inflammatory bowel disease. TCRdb derives one entry per CDR3 protein from the 5' RACE reads, leaving out DNA. This listing includes 330,000 or so distinct CDR3 sequences. Sequences were obtained from blood. These receptors originate from a human donor with ulcerative colitis or Crohn's disease, or a healthy co-twin of an affected twin (not recorded which).

This rearrangement joins TRBV20-1 to TRBJ1-5. Germline V lookup: CDR1 DFQATT, CDR2 SNEGSKA (reference sequence). The CDR3 has 14 amino acids. The CDR3 loop reads CSARGQVGNQPQHF.

The chain links TRBV5-1 to TRBJ2-3; TCRdb gives TRBD1 as the D gene, but with no DNA this cannot be confirmed. This CDR3 has 14 residues. Germline V CDR1 and CDR2: SGHRS, YFSETQ. The chain's CDR3 is CASSRDSLPDTQYF.

The chain employs TRBV5-1 and TRBJ2-5. CDR1 SGHRS and CDR2 YFSETQ come from the germline V gene. CDR3 length: 13 residues. This CDR3 reads CASSRQVRETQYF.

This chain links TRBV5-1 with TRBJ2-1. The V gene's germline CDR1 is SGHRS and CDR2 YFSETQ. The CDR3 length is 13 residues. CDR3 sequence reads: CASSLQVYNEQFF.

This chain connects TRBV20-1 to TRBJ2-1; TCRdb designates TRBD1, a call that cannot be tested without DNA. CDR1 is DFQATT and CDR2 is SNEGSKA in the germline V gene (reference sequence). The CDR3 runs 14 residues. The CDR3 loop reads CSASHPGQYNEQFF.

The rearrangement uses TRBV7-9 and TRBJ2-5. The CDR3 has 14 residues. Germline CDR1 is SEHNR and CDR2 is FQNEAQ (reference sequence). The CDR3 protein is CASRLAGGPETQYF.

V gene TRBV7-2 combines with J gene TRBJ2-1; TCRdb's D call of TRBD1 is untestable without DNA. The germline V gene has CDR1 SGHTA and CDR2 FQGNSA. The CDR3 is 14 residues long. The CDR3 protein is CASRGQGYDNEQFF.

V and J are TRBV20-1 and TRBJ2-3; the D call of TRBD2 rests on TCRdb alone, since no DNA is present to check it. The CDR3 loop spans 15 amino acids. From germline, CDR1 is DFQATT and CDR2 SNEGSKA (reference sequence). The CDR3 region is CSATPQAGGTDTQYF.

The V gene is TRBV7-7, the J gene TRBJ2-1; checking the TCRdb D call of TRBD1 is not possible without DNA. There are 16 residues in the CDR3. Germline V CDR1 and CDR2: SSHAT, FNYEAQ (reference sequence). Here the CDR3 reads CASSPLPFGPYNEQFF.

This chain joins TRBV5-4 and TRBJ2-3; TCRdb's assignment of TRBD2 cannot be checked, as there is no DNA. Germline V lookup: CDR1 SGHNT, CDR2 YYREEE (reference sequence). CDR3 size: 14 residues. This CDR3 is CASSPRMAADTQYF.

The chain joins TRBV5-1 to TRBJ1-2. Germline V lookup: CDR1 SGHRS, CDR2 YFSETQ. The CDR3 is 12 amino acids. The CDR3 protein is CASSLSFSGYTF. The entire variable domain, with the rest obtained from reference TRBV5-1 and TRBJ1-2, is as follows: KAGVTQTPRYLIKTRGQQVTLSCSPISGHRSVSWYQQTPGQGLQFLFEYFSETQRNKGNFPGRFSGRQFSNSRSEMNVSTLELGDSALYLCASSLSFSGYTFGSGTRLTVV.

J is TRBJ2-1 and V is TRBV6-5; TCRdb names TRBD1, which stays unverified in the absence of DNA. There are 13 residues in the CDR3. Germline CDR1 reads MNHEY; CDR2 reads SVGAGI. CDR3: CASTRGPYNEQFF.

The chain has TRBV6-5 and TRBJ2-7; checking the TCRdb D call of TRBD1 is not possible without DNA. The CDR3 is 15 residues long. Germline CDR1 is MNHEY and CDR2 is SVGAGI. The CDR3 reads CASSYLTGGIYEQYF.

This sequence joins TRBV20-1 and TRBJ2-7; TCRdb picks TRBD1, but there is no DNA to check that call. Per the germline V gene, CDR1 is DFQATT and CDR2 is SNEGSKA (reference sequence). The CDR3 is made up of 13 amino acids. CDR3 region: CSAEAGSSYEQYF.

This chain links TRBV11-2 with TRBJ2-1; TCRdb names TRBD1, which stays unverified in the absence of DNA. This CDR3 has 14 residues. Germline lookup yields CDR1 SGHAT and CDR2 FQNNGV. CDR3 sequence reads: CASSLEGTSMGEFF.

This chain connects TRBV5-6 to TRBJ2-3; TCRdb's D call of TRBD2 is untestable without DNA. This CDR3 comprises 15 residues. Germline CDR1 SGHDT, CDR2 YYEEEE. The CDR3 reads CASSLWTRRIDTQYF. Filled out from reference TRBV5-6 and TRBJ2-3, the complete variable domain reads DAGVTQSPTHLIKTRGQQVTLRCSPKSGHDTVSWYQQALGQGPQFIFQYYEEEERQRGNFPDRFSGHQFPNYSSELNVNALLLGDSALYLCASSLWTRRIDTQYFGPGTRLTVL.

J is TRBJ1-1 and V is TRBV5-1. Germline V gives CDR1 SGHRS, CDR2 YFSETQ. This CDR3 contains 14 residues. The CDR3 region is CASSRALSGTEAFF.

CDR3 loop: CASSGRGSNQPQHF. The chain is built from TRBV2 and TRBJ1-5. CDR3 size: 14 residues. Germline lookup yields CDR1 SNHLY and CDR2 FYNNEI.

The chain couples TRBV7-2 to TRBJ1-5; the D gene TCRdb calls, TRBD1, cannot be checked with no DNA. This CDR3 spans 14 amino acids. Per germline, CDR1 SGHTA and CDR2 FQGNSA. The CDR3 reads CASSPRTGNQPQHF. The variable domain in full, with the rest retrieved from reference TRBV7-2 and TRBJ1-5, is GAGVSQSPSNKVTEKGKDVELRCDPISGHTALYWYRQSLGQGLEFLIYFQGNSAPDKSGLPSDRFSAERTGGSVSTLTIQRTQQEDSAVYLCASSPRTGNQPQHFGDGTRLSIL.

CDR3 in amino acids: CAWETSLNTEAFF. The chain links TRBV30 to TRBJ1-1. This CDR3 has 13 amino acids. Germline CDR1 is GTSNPN and CDR2 is SVGIG (reference sequence).

The J gene is TRBJ2-5, the V gene TRBV27; TCRdb picks TRBD2, but there is no DNA to check that call. CDR1 MNHEY and CDR2 SMNVEV come from the germline V gene (reference sequence). CDR3 length: 14 residues. The CDR3 is CASGTMGLQETQYF.

The chain combines TRBV11-2 with TRBJ2-3; checking the TCRdb D call of TRBD1 is not possible without DNA. CDR1 SGHAT and CDR2 FQNNGV come from the germline V gene. The CDR3 sequence is 16 residues long. The CDR3 sequence: CASSRTRGVESDTQYF.

V and J are TRBV5-1 and TRBJ1-2. This CDR3 contains 13 residues. Germline V CDR1 and CDR2: SGHRS, YFSETQ. The CDR3 reads CASSLGGGNGYTF.

The chain joins TRBV12-3 or TRBV12-4 to TRBJ1-2. CDR3 length: 12 amino acids. This chain's CDR3 is CASASSNYGYTF.

The V gene is TRBV12-3 or TRBV12-4, the J gene TRBJ2-5; TCRdb selects TRBD1, and the lack of DNA leaves this call unchecked. The CDR3 totals 12 residues. CDR3 amino acids: CASKTGKETQYF.

The chain's CDR3 is CASRPRARASGNTIYF. The rearrangement uses TRBV6-1 and TRBJ1-3; the TCRdb D gene call, TRBD1, has no DNA to confirm it. The germline V gene encodes CDR1 MNHNS and CDR2 SASEGT. The CDR3 is made up of 16 amino acids.

The chain joins TRBV6-4 to TRBJ2-3; TCRdb selects TRBD2, and the lack of DNA leaves this call unchecked. From germline, CDR1 is MRHNA and CDR2 SNTAGT. The CDR3 has 15 residues. The CDR3 here is CASSDAAGGRDTQYF.

The chain joins TRBV5-1 to TRBJ2-3; TCRdb outputs TRBD1, but without DNA this stays unchecked. The CDR3 runs to 18 residues. Germline lookup yields CDR1 SGHRS and CDR2 YFSETQ. The CDR3 reads CASSRDSRSALDTDTQYF.